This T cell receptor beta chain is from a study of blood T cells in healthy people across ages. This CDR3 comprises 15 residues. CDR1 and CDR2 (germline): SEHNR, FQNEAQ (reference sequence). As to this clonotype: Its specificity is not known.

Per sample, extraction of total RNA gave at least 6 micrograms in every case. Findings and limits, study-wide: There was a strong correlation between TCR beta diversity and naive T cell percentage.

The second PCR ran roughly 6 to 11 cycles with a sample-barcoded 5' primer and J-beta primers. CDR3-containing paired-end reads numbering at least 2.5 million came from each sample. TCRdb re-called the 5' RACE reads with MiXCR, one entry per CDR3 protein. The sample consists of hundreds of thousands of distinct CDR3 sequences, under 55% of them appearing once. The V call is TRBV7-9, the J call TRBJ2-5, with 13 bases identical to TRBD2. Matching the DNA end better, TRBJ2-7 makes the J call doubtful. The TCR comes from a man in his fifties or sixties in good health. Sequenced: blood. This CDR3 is CASSLELAGGREQYF. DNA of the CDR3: TGTGCCAGCAGCTTAGAACTAGCGGGGGGGCGCGAGCAGTACTTC.